This T cell receptor (beta chain) was profiled in a study of early T cells in non-severe SARS-CoV-2 infection. The table lists this clonotype with a few counts. TCRdb redid the calling of the 5' RACE reads with MiXCR, one entry per CDR3 protein. Of 65,000 to 80,000 distinct CDR3 sequences listed, 10% to 12% are singletons. Germline lookup yields CDR1 LNHDA and CDR2 SQIVND (reference sequence). Trimming shortened V by 0 bases and J by 2 bases, and 11 bases separated the two germline ends. The CDR3 has 15 residues. This sequence joins TRBV19 and TRBJ2-7, with unresolved D. This clonotype was sampled from an adult who was a healthcare worker with PCR-confirmed SARS-CoV-2 infection or an uninfected control (not recorded which). The sequencing input was whole blood. CDR3 coding DNA: TGTGCCAGTAGTATAGATGAAGACGGGCCCTACGAGCAGTACTTC. It encodes CASSIDEDGPYEQYF.